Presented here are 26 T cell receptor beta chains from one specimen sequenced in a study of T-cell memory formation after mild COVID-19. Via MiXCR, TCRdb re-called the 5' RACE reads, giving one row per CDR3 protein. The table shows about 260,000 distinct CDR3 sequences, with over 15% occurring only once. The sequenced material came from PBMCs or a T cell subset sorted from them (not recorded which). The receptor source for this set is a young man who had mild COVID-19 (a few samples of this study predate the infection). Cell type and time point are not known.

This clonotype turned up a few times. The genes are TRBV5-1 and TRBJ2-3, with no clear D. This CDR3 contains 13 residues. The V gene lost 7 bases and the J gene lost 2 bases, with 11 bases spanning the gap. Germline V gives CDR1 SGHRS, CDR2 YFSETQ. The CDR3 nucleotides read TGCGCCAGCTCTGACCGCCCCACAGATACGCAGTATTTT. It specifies CASSDRPTDTQYF.

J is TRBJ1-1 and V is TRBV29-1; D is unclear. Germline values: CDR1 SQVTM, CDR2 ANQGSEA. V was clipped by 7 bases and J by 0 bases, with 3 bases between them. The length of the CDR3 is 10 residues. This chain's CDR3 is CSALNTEAFF. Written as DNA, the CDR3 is TGCAGCGCCCTGAACACTGAAGCTTTCTTT.

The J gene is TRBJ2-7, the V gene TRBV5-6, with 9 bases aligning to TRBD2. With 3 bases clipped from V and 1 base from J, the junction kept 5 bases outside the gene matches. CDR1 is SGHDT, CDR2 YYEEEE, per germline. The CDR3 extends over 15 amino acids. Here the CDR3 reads CASSSTLAGSYEQYF. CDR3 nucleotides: TGTGCCAGCAGCTCGACACTAGCGGGTTCCTACGAGCAGTACTTC. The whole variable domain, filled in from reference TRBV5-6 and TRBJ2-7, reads DAGVTQSPTHLIKTRGQQVTLRCSPKSGHDTVSWYQQALGQGPQFIFQYYEEEERQRGNFPDRFSGHQFPNYSSELNVNALLLGDSALYLCASSSTLAGSYEQYFGPGTRLTVT.

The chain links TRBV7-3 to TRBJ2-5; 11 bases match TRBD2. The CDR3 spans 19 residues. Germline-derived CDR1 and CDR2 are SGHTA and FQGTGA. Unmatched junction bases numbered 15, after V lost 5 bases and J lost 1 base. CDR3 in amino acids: CASSGRTSGGPWTQETQYF. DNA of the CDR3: TGTGCCAGCAGCGGACGAACTAGCGGGGGACCCTGGACCCAAGAGACCCAGTACTTC.

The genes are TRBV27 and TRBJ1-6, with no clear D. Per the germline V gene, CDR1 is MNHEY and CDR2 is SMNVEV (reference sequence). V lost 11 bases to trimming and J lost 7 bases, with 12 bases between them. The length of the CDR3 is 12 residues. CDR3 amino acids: CAGRTGNSPLHF. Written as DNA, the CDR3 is TGTGCCGGTCGTACCGGGAATTCACCCCTCCACTTT.

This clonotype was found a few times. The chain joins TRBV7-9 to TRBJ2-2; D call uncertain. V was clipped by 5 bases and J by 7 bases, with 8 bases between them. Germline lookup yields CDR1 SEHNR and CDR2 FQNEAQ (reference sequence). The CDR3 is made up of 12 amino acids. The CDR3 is CASSDLGGELFF. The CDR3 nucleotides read TGTGCCAGCAGCGACCTCGGCGGGGAGCTGTTTTTT.

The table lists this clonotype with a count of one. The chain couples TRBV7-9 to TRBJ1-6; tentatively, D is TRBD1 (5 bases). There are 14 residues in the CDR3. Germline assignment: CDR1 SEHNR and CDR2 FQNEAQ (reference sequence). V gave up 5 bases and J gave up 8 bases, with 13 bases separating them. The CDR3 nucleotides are TGTGCCAGCAGCCCACAGGCAGGAGATTCACCCCTCCACTTT. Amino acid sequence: CASSPQAGDSPLHF.

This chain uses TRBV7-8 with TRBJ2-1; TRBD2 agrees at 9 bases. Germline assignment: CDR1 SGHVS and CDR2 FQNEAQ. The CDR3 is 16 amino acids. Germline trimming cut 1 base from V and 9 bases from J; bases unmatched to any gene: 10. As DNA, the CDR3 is TGTGCCAGCAGCTTAGTCCCTAGCGGGGACCTAGGTGAGCAGTTCTTC. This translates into CASSLVPSGDLGEQFF. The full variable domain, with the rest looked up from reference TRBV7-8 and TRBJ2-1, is GAGVSQSPRYKVAKRGQDVALRCDPISGHVSLFWYQQALGQGPEFLTYFQNEAQLDKSGLPSDRFFAERPEGSVSTLKIQRTQQEDSAVYLCASSLVPSGDLGEQFFGPGTRLTVL.

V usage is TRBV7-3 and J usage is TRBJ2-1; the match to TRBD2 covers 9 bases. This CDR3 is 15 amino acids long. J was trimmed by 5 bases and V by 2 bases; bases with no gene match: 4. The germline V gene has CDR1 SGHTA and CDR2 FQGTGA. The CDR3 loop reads CASSLLAGKHNEQFF. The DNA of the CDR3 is TGTGCCAGCAGCTTACTAGCGGGAAAACACAATGAGCAGTTCTTC.

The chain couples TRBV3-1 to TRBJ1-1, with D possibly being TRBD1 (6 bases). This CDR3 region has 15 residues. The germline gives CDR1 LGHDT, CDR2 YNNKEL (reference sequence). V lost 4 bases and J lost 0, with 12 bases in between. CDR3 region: CASSPRGALNTEAFF. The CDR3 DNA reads TGTGCCAGCAGCCCACGGGGGGCCTTGAACACTGAAGCTTTCTTT.

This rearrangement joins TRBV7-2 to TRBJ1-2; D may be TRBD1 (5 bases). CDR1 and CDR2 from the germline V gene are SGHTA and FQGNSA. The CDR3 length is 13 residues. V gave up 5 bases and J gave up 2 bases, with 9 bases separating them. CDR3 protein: CASSQGRNYGYTF. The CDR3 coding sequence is TGTGCCAGCAGCCAGGGCCGGAACTATGGCTACACCTTC.

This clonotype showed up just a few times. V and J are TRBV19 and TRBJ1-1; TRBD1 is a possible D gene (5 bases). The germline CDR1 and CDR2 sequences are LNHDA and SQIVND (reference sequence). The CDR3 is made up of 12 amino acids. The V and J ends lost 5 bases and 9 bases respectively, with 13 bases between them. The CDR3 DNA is TGTGCCAGTAGTGGCGCAGGGATTCAAGCTTTCTTT. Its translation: CASSGAGIQAFF. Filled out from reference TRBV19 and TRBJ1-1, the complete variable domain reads DGGITQSPKYLFRKEGQNVTLSCEQNLNHDAMYWYRQDPGQGLRLIYYSQIVNDFQKGDIAEGYSVSREKKESFPLTVTSAQKNPTAFYLCASSGAGIQAFFGQGTRLTVV.

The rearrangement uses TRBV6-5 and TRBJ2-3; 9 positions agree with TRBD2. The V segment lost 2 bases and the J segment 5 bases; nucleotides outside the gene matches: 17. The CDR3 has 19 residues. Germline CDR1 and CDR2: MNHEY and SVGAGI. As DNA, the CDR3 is TGTGCCAGCAGTTACGTGGCGGGGGGGCGAATAAAGGGCCGAGATACGCAGTATTTT. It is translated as CASSYVAGGRIKGRDTQYF.

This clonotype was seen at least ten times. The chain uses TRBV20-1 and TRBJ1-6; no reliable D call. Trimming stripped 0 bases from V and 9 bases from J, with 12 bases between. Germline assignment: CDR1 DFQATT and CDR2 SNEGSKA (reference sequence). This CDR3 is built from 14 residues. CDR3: CSARDPLAISPLHF. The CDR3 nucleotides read TGCAGTGCTAGAGATCCGCTTGCCATTTCACCCCTCCACTTT.

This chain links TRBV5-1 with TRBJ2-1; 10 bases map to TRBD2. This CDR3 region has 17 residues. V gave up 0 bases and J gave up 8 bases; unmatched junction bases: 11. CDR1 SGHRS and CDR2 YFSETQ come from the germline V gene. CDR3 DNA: TGCGCCAGCAGCTTGGGTTCAGGAGCGGGGGGGCTGCATGAGCAGTTCTTC. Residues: CASSLGSGAGGLHEQFF.

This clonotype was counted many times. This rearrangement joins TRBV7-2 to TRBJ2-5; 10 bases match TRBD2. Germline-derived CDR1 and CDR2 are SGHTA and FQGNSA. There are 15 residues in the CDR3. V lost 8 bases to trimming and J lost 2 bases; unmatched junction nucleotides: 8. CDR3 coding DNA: TGTGCCAGCTTGAGTCAGCGGGGGGGGCAAGAGACCCAGTACTTC. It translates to CASLSQRGGQETQYF.

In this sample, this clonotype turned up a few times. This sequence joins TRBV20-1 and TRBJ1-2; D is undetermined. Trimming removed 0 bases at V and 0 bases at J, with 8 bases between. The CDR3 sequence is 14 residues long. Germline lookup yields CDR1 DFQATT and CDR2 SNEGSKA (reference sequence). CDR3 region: CSARDTGTNYGYTF. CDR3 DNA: TGCAGTGCTAGAGATACGGGAACTAACTATGGCTACACCTTC.

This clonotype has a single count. CDR3 residues: CASSQGLGWVDEQFF. The CDR3 DNA is TGCGCCAGCAGCCAAGGATTGGGGTGGGTCGATGAGCAGTTCTTC. The rearrangement uses TRBV4-1 and TRBJ2-1; D is ambiguous. V was cut by 1 base and J by 8 bases, with 15 bases left in between. The germline V gene has CDR1 MGHRA and CDR2 YSYEKL. The CDR3 has 15 amino acids.

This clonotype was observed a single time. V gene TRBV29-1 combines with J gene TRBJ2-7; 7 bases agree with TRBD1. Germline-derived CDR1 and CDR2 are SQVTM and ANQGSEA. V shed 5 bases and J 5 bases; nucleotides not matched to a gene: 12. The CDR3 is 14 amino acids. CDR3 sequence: CSVQGQYSNDEQYF. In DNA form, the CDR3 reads TGCAGCGTTCAGGGACAGTACAGTAACGACGAGCAGTACTTC.

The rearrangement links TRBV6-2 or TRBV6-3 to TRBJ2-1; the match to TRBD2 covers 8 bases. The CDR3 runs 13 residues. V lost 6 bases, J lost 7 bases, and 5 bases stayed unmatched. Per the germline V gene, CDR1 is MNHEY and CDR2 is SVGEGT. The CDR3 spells CASRGTSTNEQFF. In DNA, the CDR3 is TGTGCCAGCAGGGGGACTAGTACGAATGAGCAGTTCTTC.

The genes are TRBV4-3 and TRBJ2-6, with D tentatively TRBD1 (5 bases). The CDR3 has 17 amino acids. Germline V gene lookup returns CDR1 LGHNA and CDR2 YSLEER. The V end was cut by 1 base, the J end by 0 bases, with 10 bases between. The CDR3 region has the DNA TGCGCCAGCAGCCAAGGTCCAGGGCACTCTGGGGCCAACGTCCTGACTTTC. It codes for CASSQGPGHSGANVLTF.

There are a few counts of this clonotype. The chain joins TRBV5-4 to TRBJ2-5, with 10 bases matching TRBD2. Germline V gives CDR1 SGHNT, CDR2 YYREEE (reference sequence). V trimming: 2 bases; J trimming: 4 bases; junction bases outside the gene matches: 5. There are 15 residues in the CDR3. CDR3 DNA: TGTGCCAGCAGCTTAACTAGCGGGGCCCCAGAGACCCAGTACTTC. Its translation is CASSLTSGAPETQYF.

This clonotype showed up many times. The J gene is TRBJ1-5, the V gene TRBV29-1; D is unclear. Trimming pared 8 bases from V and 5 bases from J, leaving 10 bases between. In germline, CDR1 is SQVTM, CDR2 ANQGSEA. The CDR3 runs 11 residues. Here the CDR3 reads CSPLRDQPQHF. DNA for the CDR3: TGCAGCCCATTAAGGGATCAGCCCCAGCATTTT.

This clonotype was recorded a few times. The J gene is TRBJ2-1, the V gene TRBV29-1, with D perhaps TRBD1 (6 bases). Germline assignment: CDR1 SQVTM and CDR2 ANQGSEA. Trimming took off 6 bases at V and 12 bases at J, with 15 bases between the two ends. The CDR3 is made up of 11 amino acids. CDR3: CSVPGGGGQFF. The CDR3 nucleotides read TGCAGCGTGCCCGGTGGGGGCGGGCAGTTCTTC.

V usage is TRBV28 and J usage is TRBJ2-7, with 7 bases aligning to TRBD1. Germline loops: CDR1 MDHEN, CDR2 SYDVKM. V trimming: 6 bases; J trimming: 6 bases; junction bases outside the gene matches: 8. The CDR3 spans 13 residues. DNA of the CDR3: TGTGCCAGCAGGCTTGACAGGGCGGGCGAGCAGTACGTC. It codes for CASRLDRAGEQYV.

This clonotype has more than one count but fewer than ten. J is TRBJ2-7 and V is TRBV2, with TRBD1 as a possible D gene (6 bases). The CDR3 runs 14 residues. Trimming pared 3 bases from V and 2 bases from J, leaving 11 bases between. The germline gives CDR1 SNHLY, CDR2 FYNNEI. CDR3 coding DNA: TGTGCCAGCAGTGACTGGGACACCACCTACGAGCAGTACGTC. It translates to CASSDWDTTYEQYV.